The 19 T cell receptor beta chains in this list originate from one sample, sequenced in a study of blood T cells in healthy people across ages. It was with a sample-barcoded 5' primer and a J-beta primer mix that a second PCR of about 6 to 12 cycles was run. TCRdb analysed the 5' RACE reads with MiXCR anew, one entry per CDR3 protein. The table has 650,000 to 800,000 distinct CDR3 sequences, roughly half seen once. The specimen sequenced was blood. These receptors were taken from a woman of 80 years or more in good health.

In this sample, this clonotype turned up many times. This chain's CDR3 is CSARDSQRGSTDTQYF. In DNA, the CDR3 is TGCAGTGCTAGAGATTCCCAGCGGGGGAGCACAGATACGCAGTATTTT. The V gene is TRBV20-1, the J gene TRBJ2-3, with 8 bases aligning to TRBD2. V shed 0 bases, J shed 0 bases, and the junction held 5 bases outside the gene matches. Per germline, CDR1 DFQATT and CDR2 SNEGSKA (reference sequence). The CDR3 loop spans 16 amino acids.

This clonotype has a count of ten or more. The genes are TRBV7-2 and TRBJ2-1; 11 bases agree with TRBD2. V trimming: 3 bases; J trimming: 4 bases; junction bases outside the gene matches: 11. Germline CDR1 reads SGHTA; CDR2 reads FQGNSA. This CDR3 spans 18 amino acids. The CDR3 coding sequence is TGTGCCAGCAGCTTCCCCCGGCAGCTAGCGGGGGGTTACAATGAGCAGTTCTTC. It yields the protein CASSFPRQLAGGYNEQFF. The entire variable domain, with the rest obtained from reference TRBV7-2 and TRBJ2-1, is as follows: GAGVSQSPSNKVTEKGKDVELRCDPISGHTALYWYRQSLGQGLEFLIYFQGNSAPDKSGLPSDRFSAERTGGSVSTLTIQRTQQEDSAVYLCASSFPRQLAGGYNEQFFGPGTRLTVL.

The chain combines TRBV6-6 with TRBJ2-5; D ambiguous. The V and J ends lost 4 bases and 11 bases respectively, with 17 bases between them. The CDR3 contains 13 residues. The V gene's germline CDR1 is MNHNY and CDR2 SVGAGI (reference sequence). CDR3 protein: CASSFLRSDEQYF. The CDR3 nucleotides read TGTGCCAGCAGTTTTCTCCGTTCCGATGAGCAGTACTTC.

This clonotype was seen at least ten times. The chain joins TRBV18 to TRBJ1-4; D perhaps matches TRBD1 (6 bases). Trimming took off 3 bases at V and 8 bases at J, with 16 bases between the two ends. Germline loops: CDR1 KGHSH, CDR2 LQKENI. The CDR3 has 15 residues. The CDR3 here is CASSPRQEPSEKLFF. In DNA, the CDR3 is TGTGCCAGCTCACCGCGACAGGAGCCGTCCGAAAAACTGTTTTTT.

This clonotype has at least ten counts. A much larger clone lies one base from this, so it may be a read error. The chain combines TRBV6-5 with TRBJ2-1; 12 bases match TRBD2. TRBJ2-7 explains the end of the DNA better; the J call may be wrong. Germline loops: CDR1 MNHEY, CDR2 SVGAGI. CDR3 size: 15 residues. This CDR3 reads CASSTTSGGYNEQYF. The CDR3 DNA is TGTGCCAGCAGTACGACTAGCGGGGGATACAATGAGCAGTACTTC.

This chain links TRBV5-1 with TRBJ2-5; 7 positions agree with TRBD1. The CDR3 runs to 15 residues. Germline CDR1 reads SGHRS; CDR2 reads YFSETQ. V lost 2 bases to trimming and J lost 2 bases; unmatched junction nucleotides: 6. CDR3 loop: CASSFQGEPQETQYF. The CDR3 nucleotides read TGCGCCAGCAGCTTCCAGGGGGAACCGCAAGAGACCCAGTACTTC.

J is TRBJ1-6 and V is TRBV11-2; tentatively, D is TRBD1 (5 bases). Looked up from germline, CDR1 is SGHAT and CDR2 is FQNNGV. CDR3 length: 14 amino acids. The V end was cut by 1 base, the J end by 6 bases, with 7 bases between. Written as DNA, the CDR3 is TGTGCCAGCAGCTTAGGGGACCTTAATTCACCCCTCCACTTT. It codes for CASSLGDLNSPLHF.

This clonotype appeared many times. Since a much larger clone is just one base distant, this may be a read error. V and J are TRBV6-5 and TRBJ2-7, with D possibly matching TRBD2 (6 bases). Trimming removed 8 bases at V and 7 bases at J, with 15 bases between. CDR3 length equals 12 residues. Per the germline V gene, CDR1 is MNHEY and CDR2 is SVGAGI. The CDR3 loop is CASSGGGNEQYF. In DNA form, the CDR3 reads TGTGCCAGCTCCGGGGGAGGCAATGAGCAGTACTTC.

V gene TRBV11-2 combines with J gene TRBJ2-1; 7 bases align to TRBD2. The germline V gene has CDR1 SGHAT and CDR2 FQNNGV. This CDR3 region has 17 residues. Losses at the gene ends were 4 bases for V and 4 bases for J; bases not matched to a gene: 13. In DNA form, the CDR3 reads TGTGCCAGCAGCTCCCTACCGGGGAGCGGGGATTACAATGAGCAGTTCTTC. Amino acids: CASSSLPGSGDYNEQFF.

This clonotype was picked up one time. This sequence joins TRBV18 and TRBJ2-3; D gene ambiguous. The V gene lost 1 base and the J gene lost 0 bases, with 14 bases spanning the gap. CDR1 KGHSH and CDR2 LQKENI come from the germline V gene. The CDR3 covers 17 residues. CDR3 in DNA: TGTGCCAGCTCACCACTTATGGGCCCTTTGAGCACAGATACGCAGTATTTT. This encodes CASSPLMGPLSTDTQYF. The entire variable domain, with the rest obtained from reference TRBV18 and TRBJ2-3, is as follows: NAGVMQNPRHLVRRRGQEARLRCSPMKGHSHVYWYRQLPEEGLKFMVYLQKENIIDESGMPKERFSAEFPKEGPSILRIQQVVRGDSAAYFCASSPLMGPLSTDTQYFGPGTRLTVL.

This clonotype appeared once. The chain couples TRBV29-1 to TRBJ2-7, with D perhaps TRBD2 (5 bases). V lost 4 bases, J lost 2 bases, and 12 bases lay in between. The CDR3 runs to 13 residues. The V gene's germline CDR1 is SQVTM and CDR2 ANQGSEA. CDR3 region: CSVVDLATYEQYF. The CDR3 DNA follows: TGCAGCGTTGTCGACCTAGCAACCTACGAGCAGTACTTC.

Of note for this clonotype: A much bigger clone sits one base away, suggesting this may be a read error. This sequence joins TRBV7-9 and TRBJ2-3, with 8 bases fitting TRBD2. The V gene end was trimmed by 5 bases and the J gene end by 0 bases; junction bases not matched to a gene: 7. The CDR3 has 16 amino acids. From germline, CDR1 is SEHNR and CDR2 FQNEAQ (reference sequence). For the CDR3, the DNA is TGTGCCAGCAGCCATCAGCGGGGGCCAAGCACAGATACGCAGTATTTT. Translated, it gives CASSHQRGPSTDTQYF. Using reference TRBV7-9 and TRBJ2-3 for the parts outside the CDR3, the full variable domain is DTGVSQNPRHKITKRGQNVTFRCDPISEHNRLYWYRQTLGQGPEFLTYFQNEAQLEKSRLLSDRFSAERPKGSFSTLEIQRTEQGDSAMYLCASSHQRGPSTDTQYFGPGTRLTVL.

This clonotype was seen repeatedly, ten times or more. The chain joins TRBV20-1 to TRBJ2-3; TRBD1 agrees at 8 bases. After removal of 3 bases from V and 0 bases from J, the junction contained 20 bases not matched to a gene. There are 20 residues in the CDR3. CDR1 is DFQATT, CDR2 SNEGSKA, per germline (reference sequence). The CDR3 sequence: CSARAPWLDRVVSSTDTQYF. The CDR3 DNA reads as TGCAGTGCTAGGGCCCCTTGGTTGGACAGGGTAGTTTCTAGCACAGATACGCAGTATTTT.

The chain links TRBV12-3 or TRBV12-4 to TRBJ2-7; 7 positions match TRBD2. There are 18 residues in the CDR3. With V trimmed by 6 bases and J by 0 bases, 17 bases remained unmatched. The CDR3 reads CASSPPRVAGDISYEQYF. The CDR3 region has the DNA TGTGCCAGCAGCCCACCCCGCGTGGCGGGGGATATCTCCTACGAGCAGTACTTC.

This chain connects TRBV5-1 to TRBJ2-4; D uncertain. Trimming pared 0 bases from V and 13 bases from J, leaving 20 bases between. The length of the CDR3 is 15 residues. The germline V gene encodes CDR1 SGHRS and CDR2 YFSETQ. Here the CDR3 reads CASSLGGLSYNEQYF. The CDR3, as DNA: TGCGCCAGCAGCTTGGGTGGCTTATCCTACAATGAGCAGTACTTC. The variable domain in full, completed from reference TRBV5-1 and TRBJ2-4, reads KAGVTQTPRYLIKTRGQQVTLSCSPISGHRSVSWYQQTPGQGLQFLFEYFSETQRNKGNFPGRFSGRQFSNSRSEMNVSTLELGDSALYLCASSLGGLSYNEQYFGAGTRLSVL.

The J gene is TRBJ2-5, the V gene TRBV25-1; 7 nucleotides match TRBD2. The CDR3 spans 15 residues. From germline, CDR1 is MGHDK and CDR2 SYGVNS. The trim removed 7 bases at V and 2 bases at J, leaving 10 bases unmatched. CDR3 nucleotide sequence: TGTGCCAGCACCAAGGGATACGGGGGGCAAGAGACCCAGTACTTC. Its translation is CASTKGYGGQETQYF.

Of note for this clonotype: This may come from a read error, since a much larger clone is one base off. This rearrangement joins TRBV5-1 to TRBJ2-1, with 11 bases fitting TRBD2. The CDR3 runs 18 residues. CDR1 is SGHRS and CDR2 is YFSETQ in the germline V gene. Here the CDR3 DNA reads TGCGCCTGCAGCTTGAGTAGCGGGAGGGCCCTCGCCTACAATGAGCAGTTCTTC. Translated, it gives CACSLSSGRALAYNEQFF.

The chain couples TRBV7-8 to TRBJ2-1, with D perhaps given as TRBD1 or TRBD2 (6 bases each). V dropped 3 bases and J dropped 0 bases, with 12 bases sitting between them. The CDR3 runs to 16 residues. Germline CDR1 is SGHVS and CDR2 is FQNEAQ. The CDR3 loop is CASSFLGGSSYNEQFF. The CDR3 bases are TGTGCCAGCAGCTTTCTAGGGGGGAGCTCCTACAATGAGCAGTTCTTC.

The CDR3 DNA sequence: TGCAGCGTTGTAGTACAGGGGGCAGAAGGCTACACCTTC. This encodes CSVVVQGAEGYTF. This chain uses TRBV29-1 with TRBJ1-2; 9 positions match TRBD1. The CDR3 sequence is 13 residues long. V lost 4 bases, J lost 8 bases, and 8 bases stayed unmatched. Germline V gives CDR1 SQVTM, CDR2 ANQGSEA.